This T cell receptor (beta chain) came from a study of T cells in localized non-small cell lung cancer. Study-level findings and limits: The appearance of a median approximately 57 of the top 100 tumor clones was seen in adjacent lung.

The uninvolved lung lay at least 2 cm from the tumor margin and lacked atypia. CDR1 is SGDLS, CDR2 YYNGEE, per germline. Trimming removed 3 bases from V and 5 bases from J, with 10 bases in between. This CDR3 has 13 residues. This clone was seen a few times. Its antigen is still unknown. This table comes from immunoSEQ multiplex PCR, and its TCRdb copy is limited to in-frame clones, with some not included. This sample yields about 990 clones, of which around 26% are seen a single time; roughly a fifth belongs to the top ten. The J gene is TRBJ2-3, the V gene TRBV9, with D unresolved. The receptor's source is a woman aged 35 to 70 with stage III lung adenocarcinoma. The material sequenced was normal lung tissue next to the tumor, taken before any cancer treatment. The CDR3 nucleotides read TGTGCCAGCAGCGGGTCGGTGGGAGATACGCAGTATTTT. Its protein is CASSGSVGDTQYF.